Detailed here is one T cell receptor beta chain. The CDR3 runs 17 residues. V was cut by 4 bases and J by 5 bases, with 23 bases left in between. Germline CDR1 LGHDT, CDR2 YNNKEL (reference sequence). This table comes from immunoSEQ multiplex PCR, and its TCRdb copy is limited to in-frame clones, with some not included. In the table there are approximately 450,000 clones, more than 80% of which are singletons. These data originate in a study of Ad26.COV2.S vaccination and SARS-CoV-2 variants. Study-wide context: COV1001, an Ad26.COV2.S trial, supplied this vaccine-arm donor.

Treatment indicated: around 19 received Ad26.COV2.S at low or high dose, single or two shots; several received placebo; per-sample allocation not given. After the first vaccine or placebo injection, samples were drawn on day 63. An adult of 18-55 years in Boston served as donor. The study used a vaccine consisting of an Ad26 vector that expressed Wuhan-strain SARS-CoV-2 spike. The sample was peripheral blood, taken in a trial of Ad26.COV2.S vaccine versus placebo. This clonotype was sampled from a person between 18 and 60 years old who received the Ad26.COV2.S COVID-19 vaccine or a placebo. This chain joins TRBV3-1 (or the pseudogene TRBV3-2) and TRBJ2-5; TRBD2 might be the D (5 bases). The CDR3 spells CASSRAPGSNWLETQYF. The CDR3 DNA reads TGTGCCAGCAGCCGAGCCCCGGGATCTAACTGGCTCGAGACCCAGTACTTC.